This TCR beta chain was recovered during a study of T cell responses to AZD1222 COVID-19 vaccine. This CDR3 region has 13 residues. CDR1 and CDR2 from the germline V gene are MGHRA and YSYEKL. Trimming removed 4 bases at V and 0 bases at J, with 4 bases between. TCRdb's copy holds only in-frame clones and misses some; the assay was immunoSEQ multiplex PCR. The sample shows roughly 80,000 clones, around 90% of them seen only once. This TCR came from an adult in good health. Here the sequenced sample was peripheral blood, taken on day 0 of AZD1222 vaccination. This chain connects TRBV4-1 to TRBJ1-5; no reliable D call. CDR3 nucleotides: TGCGCCAGCAGCCCATCTAGCAATCAGCCCCAGCATTTT. Protein: CASSPSSNQPQHF.